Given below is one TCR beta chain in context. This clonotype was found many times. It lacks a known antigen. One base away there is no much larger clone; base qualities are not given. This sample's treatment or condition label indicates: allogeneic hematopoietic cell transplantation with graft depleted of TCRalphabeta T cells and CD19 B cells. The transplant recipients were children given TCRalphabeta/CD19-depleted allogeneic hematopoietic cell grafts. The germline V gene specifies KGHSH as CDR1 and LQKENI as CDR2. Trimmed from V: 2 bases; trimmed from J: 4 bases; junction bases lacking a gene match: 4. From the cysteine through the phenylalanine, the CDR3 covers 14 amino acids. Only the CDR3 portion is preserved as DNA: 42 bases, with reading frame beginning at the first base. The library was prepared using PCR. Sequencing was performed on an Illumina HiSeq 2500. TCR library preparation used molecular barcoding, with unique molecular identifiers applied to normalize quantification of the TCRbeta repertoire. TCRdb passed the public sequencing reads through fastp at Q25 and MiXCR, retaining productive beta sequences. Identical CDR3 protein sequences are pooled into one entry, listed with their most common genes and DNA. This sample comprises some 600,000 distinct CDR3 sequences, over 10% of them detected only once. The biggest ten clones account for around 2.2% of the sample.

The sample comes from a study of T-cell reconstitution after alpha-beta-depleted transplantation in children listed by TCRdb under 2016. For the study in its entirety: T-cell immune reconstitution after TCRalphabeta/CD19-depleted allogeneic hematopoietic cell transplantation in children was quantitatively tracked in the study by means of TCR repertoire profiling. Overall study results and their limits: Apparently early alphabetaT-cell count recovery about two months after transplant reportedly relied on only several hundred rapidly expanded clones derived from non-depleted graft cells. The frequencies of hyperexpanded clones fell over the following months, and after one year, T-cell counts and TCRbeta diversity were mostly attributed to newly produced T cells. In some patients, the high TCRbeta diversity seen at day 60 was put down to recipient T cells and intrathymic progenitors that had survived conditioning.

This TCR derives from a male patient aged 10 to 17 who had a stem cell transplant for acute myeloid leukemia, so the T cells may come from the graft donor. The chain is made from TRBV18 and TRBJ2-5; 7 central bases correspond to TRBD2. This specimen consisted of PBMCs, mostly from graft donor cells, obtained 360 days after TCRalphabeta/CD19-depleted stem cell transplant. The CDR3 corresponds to CASSPIAGVETQYF. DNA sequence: TGTGCCAGCTCACCAATTGCGGGAGTAGAGACCCAGTACTTC.